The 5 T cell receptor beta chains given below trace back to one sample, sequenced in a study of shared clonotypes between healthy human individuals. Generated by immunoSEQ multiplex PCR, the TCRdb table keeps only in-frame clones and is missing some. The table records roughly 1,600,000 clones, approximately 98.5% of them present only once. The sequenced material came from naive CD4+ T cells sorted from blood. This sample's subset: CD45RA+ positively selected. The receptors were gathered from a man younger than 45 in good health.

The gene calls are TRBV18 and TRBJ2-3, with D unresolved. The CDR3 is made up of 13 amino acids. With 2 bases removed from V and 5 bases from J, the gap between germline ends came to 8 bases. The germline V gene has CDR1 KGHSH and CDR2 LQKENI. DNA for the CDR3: TGTGCCAGCTCACCAGGAATGCGAGATACGCAGTATTTT. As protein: CASSPGMRDTQYF.

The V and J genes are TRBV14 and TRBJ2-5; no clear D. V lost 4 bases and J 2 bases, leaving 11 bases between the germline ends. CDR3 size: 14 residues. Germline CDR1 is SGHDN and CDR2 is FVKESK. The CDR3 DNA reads TGTGCCAGCAGCCTTAGGCCAGTACAAGAGACCCAGTACTTC. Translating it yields CASSLRPVQETQYF. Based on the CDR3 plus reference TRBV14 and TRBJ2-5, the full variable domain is EAGVTQFPSHSVIEKGQTVTLRCDPISGHDNLYWYRRVMGKEIKFLLHFVKESKQDESGMPNNRFLAERTGGTYSTLKVQPAELEDSGVYFCASSLRPVQETQYFGPGTRLLVL.

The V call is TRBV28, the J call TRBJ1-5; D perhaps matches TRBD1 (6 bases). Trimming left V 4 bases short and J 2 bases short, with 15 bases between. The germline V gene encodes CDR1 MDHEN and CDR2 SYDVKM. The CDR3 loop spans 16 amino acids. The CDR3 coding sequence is TGTGCCAGCAGTTCAAACAGGGAATTTGGCAATCAGCCCCAGCATTTT. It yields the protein CASSSNREFGNQPQHF.

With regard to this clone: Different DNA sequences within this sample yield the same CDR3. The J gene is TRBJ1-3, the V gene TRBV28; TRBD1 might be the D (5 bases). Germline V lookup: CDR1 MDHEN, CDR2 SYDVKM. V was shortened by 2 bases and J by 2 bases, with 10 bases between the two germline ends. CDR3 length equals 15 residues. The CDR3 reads CASSLVGRAGNTIYF. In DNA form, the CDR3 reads TGTGCCAGCAGTTTAGTTGGCAGGGCTGGAAACACCATATATTTT.

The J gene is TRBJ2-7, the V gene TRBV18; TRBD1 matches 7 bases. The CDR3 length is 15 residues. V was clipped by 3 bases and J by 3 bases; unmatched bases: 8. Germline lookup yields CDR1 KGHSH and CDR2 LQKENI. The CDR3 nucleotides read TGTGCCAGCTCACCCCGGGACAGACTGATCTACGAGCAGTACTTC. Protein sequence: CASSPRDRLIYEQYF.